This T cell receptor (beta chain) was documented in a study of T-cell memory formation after mild COVID-19. Study details: Clustering of TCRs was largely donor specific. General study points: The pre-infection memory compartment contained some responding clones, suggesting cross-reactive memory joined. Contracting clones from day 15 to 85 showed balanced CD4/CD8; later expanders favored CD4+.

cDNA libraries for TCR alpha and TCR beta, carrying sample barcodes and UMIs, came from 5'RACE with constant-segment primers. TCRdb analysed the 5' RACE reads with MiXCR anew, one entry per CDR3 protein. In the table there are about 270,000 distinct CDR3 sequences, under 20% of which are singletons. Details on this clonotype: Its antigen is undetermined.

The clonotype comes from a man between 18 and 35 years old who had mild COVID-19 (a few samples of this study predate the infection). Cell type and time point are not known. Sequencing was performed on PBMCs or a T cell subset sorted from them (not recorded which).

CDR3 bases: TGTGCCAATAGTACAGGACACAACTCTGGGGCCAACGTCCTGACTTTC. Translating gives CANSTGHNSGANVLTF. The gene calls are TRBV21-1 and TRBJ2-6; the D call of TRBD1 is as the table states it, not checked on the DNA. TRBV21-1 counts as a pseudogene. The CDR3 has 16 residues.